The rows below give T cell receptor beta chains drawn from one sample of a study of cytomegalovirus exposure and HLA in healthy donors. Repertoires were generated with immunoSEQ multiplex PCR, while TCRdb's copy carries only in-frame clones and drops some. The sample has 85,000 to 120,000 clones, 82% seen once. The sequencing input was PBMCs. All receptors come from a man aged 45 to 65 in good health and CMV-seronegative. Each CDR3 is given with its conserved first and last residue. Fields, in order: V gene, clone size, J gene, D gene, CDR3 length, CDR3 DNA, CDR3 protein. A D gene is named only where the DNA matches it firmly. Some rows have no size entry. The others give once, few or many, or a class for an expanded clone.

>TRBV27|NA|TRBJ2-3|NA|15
TGTGCCAGCAGTTTCGCGGGTTCCCCGACAGATACGCAGTATTTT
CASSFAGSPTDTQYF
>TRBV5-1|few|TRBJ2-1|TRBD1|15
TGCGCCAGCAGCCGAAAGACAGGGGGGATGAATGAGCAGTTCTTC
CASSRKTGGMNEQFF
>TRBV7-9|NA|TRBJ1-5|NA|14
TGTGCCAGCAGCCAAGGTGGGGGGGTTCAGCCCCAGCATTTT
CASSQGGGVQPQHF
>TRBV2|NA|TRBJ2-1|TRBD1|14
TGTGCCGGCAGGGGGCGAAATACTTGGAATGAGCAGTTCTTC
CAGRGRNTWNEQFF
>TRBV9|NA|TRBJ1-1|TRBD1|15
TGTGCCAGCAGCACAAGCGGACAGGCCCCTTATGAAGCTTTCTTT
CASSTSGQAPYEAFF
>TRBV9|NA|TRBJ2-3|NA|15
TGTGCCAGCAGCCCCGCCTTATGGGGGCAAGATACGCAGTATTTT
CASSPALWGQDTQYF
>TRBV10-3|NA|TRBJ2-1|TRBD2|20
TGTGCCATCAGTGAGTCCCTTGGACTAGCCCTTCGATCCTCCTACAATGAGCAGTTCTTC
CAISESLGLALRSSYNEQFF
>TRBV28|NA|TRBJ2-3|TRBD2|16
TGTGCCAGCAGTTTCCCTAGCGGGCCCAATCAAGATACGCAGTATTTT
CASSFPSGPNQDTQYF
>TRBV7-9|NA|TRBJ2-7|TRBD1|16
TGTGCCAGCAGCTTAGCTACCGGGACAGGTGCCTACGAGCAGTACTTC
CASSLATGTGAYEQYF
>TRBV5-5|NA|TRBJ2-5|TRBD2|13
TGTGCCAGCAACGCGGGGGGGATAGAGACCCAGTACTTC
CASNAGGIETQYF
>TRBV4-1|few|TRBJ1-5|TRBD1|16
TGCGCCAGCAGCCAAGATGAGGGACAGGGTCAACAGCCCCAGCATTTT
CASSQDEGQGQQPQHF
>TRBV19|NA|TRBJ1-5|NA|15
TGTGCCAGTAGTTGGGGGGGTAGTAGCAATCAGCCCCAGCATTTT
CASSWGGSSNQPQHF
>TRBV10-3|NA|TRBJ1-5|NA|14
TGTGCCATCAGTGGTGGCCCGAGCAATCAGCCCCAGCATTTT
CAISGGPSNQPQHF
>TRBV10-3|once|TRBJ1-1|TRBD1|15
TGTGCCATCAGTGTGGGGGACAGGCCAACGGCTGAAGCTTTCTTT
CAISVGDRPTAEAFF
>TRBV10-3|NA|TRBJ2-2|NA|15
TGTGCCATCAGTGGCGGGGTGACGGACGCCGGGGAGCTGTTTTTT
CAISGGVTDAGELFF
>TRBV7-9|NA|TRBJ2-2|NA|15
TGTGCCAGCAGCTTACCGCGACAAGGGGGCGGGGAGCTGTTTTTT
CASSLPRQGGGELFF
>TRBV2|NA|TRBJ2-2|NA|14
TGTGGATGCCGGTTGGGAGTTAACACCGGGGAGCTGTTTTTT
CGCRLGVNTGELFF
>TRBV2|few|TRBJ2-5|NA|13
TGTGCCAGCAGTGACGGGGGTGGGGAGACCCAGTACTTC
CASSDGGGETQYF
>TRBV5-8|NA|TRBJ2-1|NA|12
TGTGCCAGCAGCTTCTGGACAGTTACGGAGTTCTTC
CASSFWTVTEFF
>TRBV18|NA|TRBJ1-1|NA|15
TGTGCCAGCTCACCATCGGACGGGATGAACACTGAAGCTTTCTTT
CASSPSDGMNTEAFF
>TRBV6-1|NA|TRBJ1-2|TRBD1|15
TGTGCCAGCAGTGAGCCAGGGGGTTTGATCTATGGCTACACCTTC
CASSEPGGLIYGYTF
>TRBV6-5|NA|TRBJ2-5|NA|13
TGTGCCAGCATCCAGGGGCTACAAGAGACCCAGTACTTC
CASIQGLQETQYF
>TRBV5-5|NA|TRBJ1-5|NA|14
TGTGCCAGCAGCCCGGGCGGGGAGGATCAGCCCCAGCATTTT
CASSPGGEDQPQHF
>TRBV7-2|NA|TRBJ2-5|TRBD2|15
TGTGCCAGCAGCTTCGGGGGGTACGATCCGGAGACCCAGTACTTC
CASSFGGYDPETQYF
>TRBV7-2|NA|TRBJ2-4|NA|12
TGTGCCAGCAGCACTATCGTCAACATTCAGTACTTC
CASSTIVNIQYF
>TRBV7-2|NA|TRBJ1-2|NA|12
TGTGCCAGCAGCCCAGCCGGGTATGGCTACACCTTC
CASSPAGYGYTF
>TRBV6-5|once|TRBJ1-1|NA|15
TGTGCCAGCAGCCCCCAAGGCGGGGGGAACACTGAAGCTTTCTTT
CASSPQGGGNTEAFF
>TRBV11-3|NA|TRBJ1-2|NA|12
TGTGCCAGCAGCTTAGACGGCGGAGGCTACACCTTC
CASSLDGGGYTF
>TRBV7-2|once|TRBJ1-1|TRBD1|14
TGTGCCAGCAGCTACGCCGGGACAGGGGCGGGAGCTTTCTTT
CASSYAGTGAGAFF
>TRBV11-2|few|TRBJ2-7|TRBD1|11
TGTGCCAGCAGCGGACAGGGGAGGCAGTACTTC
CASSGQGRQYF
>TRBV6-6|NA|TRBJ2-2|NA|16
TGTGCCAGCAGTCCCCCCGGGGGGCAGGACACCGGGGAGCTGTTTTTT
CASSPPGGQDTGELFF
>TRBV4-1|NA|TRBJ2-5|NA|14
TGCGCCAGCAGCCAAATTCCGGGAGAGGGGCCCCAGTACTTC
CASSQIPGEGPQYF
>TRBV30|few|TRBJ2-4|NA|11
TGTGCCTGGCAAGCCAAAAACATTCAGTACTTC
CAWQAKNIQYF
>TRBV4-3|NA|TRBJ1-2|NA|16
TGCGCCAGCAGCCAAGATGCTGAGGATCCGGTTTATGGCTACACCTTC
CASSQDAEDPVYGYTF
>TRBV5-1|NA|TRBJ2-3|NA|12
TGCGCCAGCAGCTTGGTCCGAGATACGCAGTATTTT
CASSLVRDTQYF
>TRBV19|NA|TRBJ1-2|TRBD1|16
TGTGCCAGTAGGGCCGGGACAGGGGGATATTTTGATGGCTACACCTTC
CASRAGTGGYFDGYTF
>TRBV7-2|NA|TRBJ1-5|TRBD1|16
TGTGCCAGCAGCTTAACAGGGGGGTATAGCAATCAGCCCCAGCATTTT
CASSLTGGYSNQPQHF
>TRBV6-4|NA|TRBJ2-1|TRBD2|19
TGTGCCAGCAGTGCCCTAGGGTCTGCGGGGGGGCCGTTGGACAATGAGCAGTTCTTC
CASSALGSAGGPLDNEQFF
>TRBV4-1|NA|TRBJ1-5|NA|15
TGCGCCAGCAGCCGGGGCCCGAGACCGGGTCAGCCCCAGCATTTT
CASSRGPRPGQPQHF
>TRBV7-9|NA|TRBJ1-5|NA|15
TGTGCCAGCATCCAAAGCGGTCAGAGCAATCAGCCCCAGCATTTT
CASIQSGQSNQPQHF
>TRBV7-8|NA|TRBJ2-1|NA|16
TGTGCCAGCAGCCCGCGTGGTACGAGCTCCTACAATGAGCAGTTCTTC
CASSPRGTSSYNEQFF
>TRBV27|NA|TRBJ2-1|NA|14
TGTGCCAGCAGCCGTACTAGTTGGGTAAATGAGCAGTTCTTC
CASSRTSWVNEQFF
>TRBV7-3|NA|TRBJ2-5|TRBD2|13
TGTGCCAGCGGGCTAGCGGGGACAGAGACCCAGTACTTC
CASGLAGTETQYF
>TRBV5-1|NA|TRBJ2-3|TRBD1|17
TGCGCCAGCAGCCAATACGAGACAGGGAGTGGCACAGATACGCAGTATTTT
CASSQYETGSGTDTQYF
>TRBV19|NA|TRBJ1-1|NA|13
TGTGCCAGTAGTATATTTCCCGACACTGAAGCTTTCTTT
CASSIFPDTEAFF
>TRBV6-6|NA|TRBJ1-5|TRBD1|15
TGTGCCAGCAGGGGGGCAGGGGGCGAGGGACAGCCCCAGCATTTT
CASRGAGGEGQPQHF
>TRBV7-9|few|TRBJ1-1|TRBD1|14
TGTGCCAGCAGCTTGGGACAGGGCAACGCTGAAGCTTTCTTT
CASSLGQGNAEAFF
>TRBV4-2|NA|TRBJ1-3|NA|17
TGTGCCAGCAGCCCTGCTGCCCGGAGCTTCTCTGGAAACACCATATATTTT
CASSPAARSFSGNTIYF
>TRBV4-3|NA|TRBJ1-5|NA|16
TGCGCCAGCAGCCAAGCTGCGGCCGGGGTGGATCAGCCCCAGCATTTT
CASSQAAAGVDQPQHF
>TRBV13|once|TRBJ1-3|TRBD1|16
TGTGCCAGCAGCCCGACAGGGAGCCTCTCTGGAAACACCATATATTTT
CASSPTGSLSGNTIYF